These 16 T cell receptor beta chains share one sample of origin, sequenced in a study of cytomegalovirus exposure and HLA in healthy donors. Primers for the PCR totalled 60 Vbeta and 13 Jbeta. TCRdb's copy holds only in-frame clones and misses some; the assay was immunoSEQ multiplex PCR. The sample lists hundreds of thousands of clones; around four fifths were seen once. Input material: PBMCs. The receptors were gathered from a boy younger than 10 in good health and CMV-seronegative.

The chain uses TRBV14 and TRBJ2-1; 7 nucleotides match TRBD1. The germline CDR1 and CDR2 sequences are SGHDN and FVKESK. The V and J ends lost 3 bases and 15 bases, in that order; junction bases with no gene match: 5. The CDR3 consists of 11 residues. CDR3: CASSHRQGRFF. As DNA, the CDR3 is TGTGCCAGCAGCCACAGACAGGGTCGGTTCTTC.

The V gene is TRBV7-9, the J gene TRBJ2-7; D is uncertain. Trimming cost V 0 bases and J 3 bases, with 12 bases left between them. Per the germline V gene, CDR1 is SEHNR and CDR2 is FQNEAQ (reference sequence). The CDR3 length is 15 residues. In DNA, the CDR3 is TGTGCCAGCAGCTTAGCCCTGACACGGAACTACGAGCAGTACTTC. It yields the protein CASSLALTRNYEQYF.

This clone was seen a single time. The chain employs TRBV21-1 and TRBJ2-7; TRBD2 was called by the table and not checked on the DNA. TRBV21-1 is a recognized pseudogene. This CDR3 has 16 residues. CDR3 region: CASSKADRLASYEQYF. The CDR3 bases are TGTGCCAGCAGCAAAGCGGACCGGCTAGCTAGCTACGAGCAGTACTTC.

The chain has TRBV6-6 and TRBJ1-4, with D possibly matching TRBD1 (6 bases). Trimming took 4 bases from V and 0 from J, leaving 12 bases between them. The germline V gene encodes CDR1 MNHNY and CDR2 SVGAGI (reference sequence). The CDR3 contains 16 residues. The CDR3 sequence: CASSLQGWATNEKLFF. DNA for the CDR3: TGTGCCAGCAGTTTACAGGGTTGGGCAACTAATGAAAAACTGTTTTTT.

Here the CDR3 reads CASSPRLAGGTDTQYF. The CDR3 DNA sequence: TGTGCCAGCAGTCCCCGACTAGCCGGGGGCACAGATACGCAGTATTTT. The V call is TRBV11-2, the J call TRBJ2-3; 7 nucleotides match TRBD2. Per the germline V gene, CDR1 is SGHAT and CDR2 is FQNNGV. This CDR3 comprises 16 residues. The J segment lost 1 base and the V segment lost 6 bases, leaving 10 bases of the junction unmatched.

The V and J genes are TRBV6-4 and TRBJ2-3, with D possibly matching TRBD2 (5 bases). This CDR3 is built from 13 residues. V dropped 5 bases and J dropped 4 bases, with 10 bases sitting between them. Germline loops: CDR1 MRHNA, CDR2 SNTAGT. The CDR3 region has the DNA TGTGCCAGCAGTCCCGAGGGTGCAGATACGCAGTATTTT. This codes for CASSPEGADTQYF.

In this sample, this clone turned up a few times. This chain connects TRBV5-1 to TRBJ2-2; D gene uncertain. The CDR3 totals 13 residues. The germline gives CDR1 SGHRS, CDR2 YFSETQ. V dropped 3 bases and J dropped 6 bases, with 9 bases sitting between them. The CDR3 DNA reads TGCGCCAGCAGCTATGAGATGCCCGGGGAGCTGTTTTTT. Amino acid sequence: CASSYEMPGELFF. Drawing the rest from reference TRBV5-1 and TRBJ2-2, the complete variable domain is KAGVTQTPRYLIKTRGQQVTLSCSPISGHRSVSWYQQTPGQGLQFLFEYFSETQRNKGNFPGRFSGRQFSNSRSEMNVSTLELGDSALYLCASSYEMPGELFFGEGSRLTVL.

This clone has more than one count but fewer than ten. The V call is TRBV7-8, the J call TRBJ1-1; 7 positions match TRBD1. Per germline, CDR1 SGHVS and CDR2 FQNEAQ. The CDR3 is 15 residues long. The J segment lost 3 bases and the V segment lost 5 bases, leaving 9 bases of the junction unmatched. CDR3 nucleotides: TGTGCCAGCAGCCCAGGGAAGGGGGCACACACTGAAGCTTTCTTT. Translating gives CASSPGKGAHTEAFF.

The CDR3 spells CASSFHREVPYEQYF. CDR3 bases: TGTGCCAGCAGTTTTCACCGGGAGGTCCCCTACGAGCAGTACTTC. This chain uses TRBV27 with TRBJ2-7; 7 bases match TRBD2. The germline V gene encodes CDR1 MNHEY and CDR2 SMNVEV (reference sequence). Trimming took 3 bases from V and 2 from J; bases not matched to a gene: 7. The CDR3 totals 15 residues.

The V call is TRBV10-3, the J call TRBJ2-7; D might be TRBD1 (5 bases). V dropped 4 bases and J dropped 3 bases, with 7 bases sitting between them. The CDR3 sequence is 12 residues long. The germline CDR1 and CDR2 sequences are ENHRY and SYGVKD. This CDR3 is CAISGRGYEQYF. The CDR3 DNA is TGTGCCATCAGTGGAAGGGGCTACGAGCAGTACTTC.

The CDR3 sequence: CASTNQKNMNTEAFF. CDR3 nucleotide sequence: TGTGCCAGTACCAACCAGAAAAACATGAACACTGAAGCTTTCTTT. The gene calls are TRBV19 and TRBJ1-1; D is ambiguous. This CDR3 contains 15 residues. The V and J ends lost 7 bases and 0 bases respectively, with 15 bases between them. Germline V gene sequence: CDR1 LNHDA, CDR2 SQIVND (reference sequence).

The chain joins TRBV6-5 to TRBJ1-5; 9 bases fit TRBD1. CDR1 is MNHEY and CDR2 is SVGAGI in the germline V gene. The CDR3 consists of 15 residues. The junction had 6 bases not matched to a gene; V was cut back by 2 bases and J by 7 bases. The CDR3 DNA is TGTGCCAGCAGTTACCCTGGAACAGGGGGCCAGCCCCAGCATTTT. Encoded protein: CASSYPGTGGQPQHF.

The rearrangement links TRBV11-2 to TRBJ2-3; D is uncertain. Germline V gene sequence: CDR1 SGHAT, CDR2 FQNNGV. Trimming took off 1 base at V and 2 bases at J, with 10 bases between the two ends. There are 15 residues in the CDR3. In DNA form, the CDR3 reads TGTGCCAGCAGCTTAGTATTCAGATCCACAGATACGCAGTATTTT. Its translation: CASSLVFRSTDTQYF.

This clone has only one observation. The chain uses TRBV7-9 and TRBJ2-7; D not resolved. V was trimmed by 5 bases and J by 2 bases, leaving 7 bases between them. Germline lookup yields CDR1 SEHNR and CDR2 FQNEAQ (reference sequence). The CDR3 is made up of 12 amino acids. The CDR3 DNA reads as TGTGCCAGCAGCCCCCACACCTACGAGCAGTACTTC. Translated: CASSPHTYEQYF. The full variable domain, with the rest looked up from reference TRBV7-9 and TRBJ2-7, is DTGVSQNPRHKITKRGQNVTFRCDPISEHNRLYWYRQTLGQGPEFLTYFQNEAQLEKSRLLSDRFSAERPKGSFSTLEIQRTEQGDSAMYLCASSPHTYEQYFGPGTRLTVT.

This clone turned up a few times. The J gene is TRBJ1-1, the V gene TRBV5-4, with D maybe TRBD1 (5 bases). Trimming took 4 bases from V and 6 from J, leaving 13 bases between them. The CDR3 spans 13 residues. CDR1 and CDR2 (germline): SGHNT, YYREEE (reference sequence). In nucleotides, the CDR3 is TGTGCCAGCAGCCTCGGACACGATCCTGAAGCTTTCTTT. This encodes CASSLGHDPEAFF.

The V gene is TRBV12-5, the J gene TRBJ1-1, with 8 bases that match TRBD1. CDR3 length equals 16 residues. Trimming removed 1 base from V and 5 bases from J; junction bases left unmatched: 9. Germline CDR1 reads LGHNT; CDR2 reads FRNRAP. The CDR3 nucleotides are TGTGCTAGTGGTTTGGGCTCCAGGGGGCGAGGAACTGAAGCTTTCTTT. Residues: CASGLGSRGRGTEAFF.